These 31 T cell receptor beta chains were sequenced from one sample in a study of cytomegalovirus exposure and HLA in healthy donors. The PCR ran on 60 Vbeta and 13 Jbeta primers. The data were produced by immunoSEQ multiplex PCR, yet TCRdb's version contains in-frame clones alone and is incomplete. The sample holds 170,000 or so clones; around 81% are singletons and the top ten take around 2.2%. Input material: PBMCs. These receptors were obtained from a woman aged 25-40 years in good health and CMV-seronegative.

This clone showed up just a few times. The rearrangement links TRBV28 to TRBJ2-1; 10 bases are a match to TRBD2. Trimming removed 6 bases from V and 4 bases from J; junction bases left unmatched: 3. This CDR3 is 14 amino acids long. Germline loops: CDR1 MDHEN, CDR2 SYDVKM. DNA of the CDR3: TGTGCCAGCAGCCTAGCGGGGGCTTACAATGAGCAGTTCTTC. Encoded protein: CASSLAGAYNEQFF.

CDR3 sequence: CASSLLAGVPTGADTQYF. CDR3 sequence (DNA): TGTGCCAGCAGCTTACTAGCGGGCGTCCCAACGGGAGCAGATACGCAGTATTTT. The chain uses TRBV7-9 and TRBJ2-3; 8 bases align to TRBD2. This CDR3 region has 18 residues. With V trimmed by 2 bases and J by 4 bases, 14 bases remained unmatched. Germline CDR1 is SEHNR and CDR2 is FQNEAQ (reference sequence). The full variable domain, with the rest looked up from reference TRBV7-9 and TRBJ2-3, is DTGVSQNPRHKITKRGQNVTFRCDPISEHNRLYWYRQTLGQGPEFLTYFQNEAQLEKSRLLSDRFSAERPKGSFSTLEIQRTEQGDSAMYLCASSLLAGVPTGADTQYFGPGTRLTVL.

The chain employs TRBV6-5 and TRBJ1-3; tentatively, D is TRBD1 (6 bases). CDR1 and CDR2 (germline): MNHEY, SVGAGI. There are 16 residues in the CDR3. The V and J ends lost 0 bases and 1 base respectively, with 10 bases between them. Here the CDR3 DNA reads TGTGCCAGCAGTTACTCTGGGGGACAATCTGGAAACACCATATATTTT. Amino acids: CASSYSGGQSGNTIYF.

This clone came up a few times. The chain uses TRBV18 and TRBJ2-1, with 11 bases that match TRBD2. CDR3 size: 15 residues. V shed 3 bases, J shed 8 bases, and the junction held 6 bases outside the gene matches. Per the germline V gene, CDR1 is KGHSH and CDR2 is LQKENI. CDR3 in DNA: TGTGCCAGCTCACCTGGTAGCGGGAGGGTCTATGAGCAGTTCTTC. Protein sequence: CASSPGSGRVYEQFF.

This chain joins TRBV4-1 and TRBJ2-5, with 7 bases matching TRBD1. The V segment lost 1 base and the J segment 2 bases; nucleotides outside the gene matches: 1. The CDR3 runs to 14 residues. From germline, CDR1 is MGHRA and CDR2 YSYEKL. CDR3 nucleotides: TGCGCCAGCAGCCAAGTGACAGGGCAAGAGACCCAGTACTTC. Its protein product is CASSQVTGQETQYF.

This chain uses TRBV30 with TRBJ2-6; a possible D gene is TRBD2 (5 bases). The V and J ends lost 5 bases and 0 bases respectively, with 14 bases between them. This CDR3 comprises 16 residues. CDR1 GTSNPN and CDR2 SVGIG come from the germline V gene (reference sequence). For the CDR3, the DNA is TGTGCCTGGCGAGGACTTAGGCTCTCTGGGGCCAACGTCCTGACTTTC. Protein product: CAWRGLRLSGANVLTF.

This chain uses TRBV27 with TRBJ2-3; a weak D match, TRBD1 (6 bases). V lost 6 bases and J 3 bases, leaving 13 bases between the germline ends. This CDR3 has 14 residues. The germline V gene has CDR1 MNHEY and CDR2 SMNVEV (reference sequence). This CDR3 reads CASRPARGTDTQYF. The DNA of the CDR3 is TGTGCCAGCAGACCAGCCAGGGGAACAGATACGCAGTATTTT.

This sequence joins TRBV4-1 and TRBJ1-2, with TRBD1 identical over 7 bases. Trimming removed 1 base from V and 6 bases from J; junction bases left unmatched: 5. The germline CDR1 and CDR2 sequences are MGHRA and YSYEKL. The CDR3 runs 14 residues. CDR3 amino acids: CASSQGGGADGYTF. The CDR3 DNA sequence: TGCGCCAGCAGCCAAGGAGGGGGCGCGGATGGCTACACCTTC.

The CDR3 sequence: CASSDPRTGTYGYTF. CDR3 bases: TGCGCCAGCAGTGACCCACGGACAGGGACGTACGGCTACACCTTC. The chain has TRBV10-1 and TRBJ1-2, with 8 nucleotides matching TRBD1. V gave up 3 bases and J gave up 8 bases; unmatched junction bases: 11. The CDR3 length is 15 residues. In germline, CDR1 is WNHNN, CDR2 SYGVQD (reference sequence).

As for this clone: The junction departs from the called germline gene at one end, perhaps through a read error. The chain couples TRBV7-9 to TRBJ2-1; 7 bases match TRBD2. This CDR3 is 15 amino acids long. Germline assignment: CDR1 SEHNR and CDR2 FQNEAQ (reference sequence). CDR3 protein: CSSSRTRSSYNEQFF. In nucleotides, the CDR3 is TGTTCCAGCAGCAGGACTAGATCGTCCTACAATGAGCAGTTCTTC. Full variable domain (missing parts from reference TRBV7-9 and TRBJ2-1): DTGVSQNPRHKITKRGQNVTFRCDPISEHNRLYWYRQTLGQGPEFLTYFQNEAQLEKSRLLSDRFSAERPKGSFSTLEIQRTEQGDSAMYLCSSSRTRSSYNEQFFGPGTRLTVL.

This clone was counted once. The DNA for the CDR3 is TGTGCCAGCAGCTTGTTAACAGGGGCTTCACCCCTCCACTTT. This sequence encodes CASSLLTGASPLHF. The chain uses TRBV5-6 and TRBJ1-6, with TRBD1 identical over 7 bases. CDR1 is SGHDT and CDR2 is YYEEEE in the germline V gene. The CDR3 spans 14 residues. V gave up 1 base and J gave up 9 bases; unmatched junction bases: 4.

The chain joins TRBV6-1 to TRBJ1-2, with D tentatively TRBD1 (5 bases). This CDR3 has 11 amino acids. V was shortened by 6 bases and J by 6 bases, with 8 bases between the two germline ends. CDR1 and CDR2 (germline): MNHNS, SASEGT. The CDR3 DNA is TGTGCCAGCAGGTCGGGGGATGGCTACACCTTC. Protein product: CASRSGDGYTF.

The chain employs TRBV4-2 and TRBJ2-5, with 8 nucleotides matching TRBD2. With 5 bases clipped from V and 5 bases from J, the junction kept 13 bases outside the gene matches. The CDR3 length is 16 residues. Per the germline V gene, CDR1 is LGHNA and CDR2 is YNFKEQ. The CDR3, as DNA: TGTGCCAGCAGCATCCAAACTAGCGGAGTCGGGGAGACCCAGTACTTC. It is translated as CASSIQTSGVGETQYF.

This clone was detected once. CDR3 protein: CASSVGGNTDTQYF. The CDR3 DNA reads TGTGCCAGCAGCGTAGGGGGCAACACAGATACGCAGTATTTT. The gene calls are TRBV9 and TRBJ2-3; tentative D call: TRBD1 (5 bases). Trimming stripped 0 bases from V and 2 bases from J, with 7 bases between. CDR1 is SGDLS, CDR2 YYNGEE, per germline. CDR3 length: 14 residues. Full variable domain (missing parts from reference TRBV9 and TRBJ2-3): DSGVTQTPKHLITATGQRVTLRCSPRSGDLSVYWYQQSLDQGLQFLIQYYNGEERAKGNILERFSAQQFPDLHSELNLSSLELGDSALYFCASSVGGNTDTQYFGPGTRLTVL.

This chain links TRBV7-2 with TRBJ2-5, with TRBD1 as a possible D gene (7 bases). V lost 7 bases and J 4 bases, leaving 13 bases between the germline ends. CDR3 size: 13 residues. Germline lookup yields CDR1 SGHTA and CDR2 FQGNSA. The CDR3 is CASTRGDRETQYF. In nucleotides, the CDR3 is TGTGCCAGCACCAGGGGGGACAGAGAGACCCAGTACTTC.

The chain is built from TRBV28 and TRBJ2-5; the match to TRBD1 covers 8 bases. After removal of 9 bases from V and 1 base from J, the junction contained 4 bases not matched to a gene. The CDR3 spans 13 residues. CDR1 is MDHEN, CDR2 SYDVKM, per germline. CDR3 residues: CARNTGGQETQYF. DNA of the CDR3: TGTGCCAGGAATACAGGGGGCCAAGAGACCCAGTACTTC.

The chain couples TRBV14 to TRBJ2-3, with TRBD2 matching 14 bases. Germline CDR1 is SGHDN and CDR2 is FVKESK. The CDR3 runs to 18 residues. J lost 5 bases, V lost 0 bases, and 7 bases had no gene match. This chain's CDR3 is CASSQDRGTSGGLDTQYF. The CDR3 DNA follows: TGTGCCAGCAGCCAAGATCGAGGGACTAGCGGGGGACTAGATACGCAGTATTTT.

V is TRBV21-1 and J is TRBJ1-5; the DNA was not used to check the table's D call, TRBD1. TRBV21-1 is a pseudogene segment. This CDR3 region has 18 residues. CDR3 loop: CASSKAGDRAPGNQPQHF. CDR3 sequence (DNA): TGTGCCAGCAGCAAAGCTGGTGACAGGGCGCCAGGCAATCAGCCCCAGCATTTT.

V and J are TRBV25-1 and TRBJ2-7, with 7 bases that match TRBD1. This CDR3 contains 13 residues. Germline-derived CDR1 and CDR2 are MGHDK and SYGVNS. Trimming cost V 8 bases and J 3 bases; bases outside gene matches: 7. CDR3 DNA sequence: TGTGCCAGCGGAAAGGGACAGAACTACGAGCAGTACTTC. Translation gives CASGKGQNYEQYF.

The CDR3 sequence is CASSEGPGTRNTIYF. The CDR3 region has the DNA TGTGCCAGCAGTGAAGGTCCAGGAACGAGAAACACCATATATTTT. The genes are TRBV2 and TRBJ1-3, with no clear D. CDR3 size: 15 residues. The germline V and J ends were trimmed by 1 base and 5 bases, with 12 bases remaining between them. Germline CDR1 is SNHLY and CDR2 is FYNNEI.

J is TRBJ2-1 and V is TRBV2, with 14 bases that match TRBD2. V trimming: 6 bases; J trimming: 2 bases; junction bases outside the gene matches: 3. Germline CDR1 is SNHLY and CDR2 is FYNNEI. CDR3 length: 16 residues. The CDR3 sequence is CASSRTSGGPYNEQFF. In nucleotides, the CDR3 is TGTGCCAGCAGCCGGACTAGCGGGGGGCCCTACAATGAGCAGTTCTTC.

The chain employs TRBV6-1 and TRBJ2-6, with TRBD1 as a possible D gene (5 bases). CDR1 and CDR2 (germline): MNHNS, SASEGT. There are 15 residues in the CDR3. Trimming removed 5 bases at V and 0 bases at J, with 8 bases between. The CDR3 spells CASSNRYSGANVLTF. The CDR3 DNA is TGTGCCAGCAGTAACAGGTACTCTGGGGCCAACGTCCTGACTTTC.

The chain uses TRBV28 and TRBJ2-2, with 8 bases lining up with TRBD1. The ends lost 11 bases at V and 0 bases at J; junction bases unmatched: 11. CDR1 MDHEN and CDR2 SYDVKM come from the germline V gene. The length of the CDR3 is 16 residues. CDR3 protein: CAARGQGAPNTGELFF. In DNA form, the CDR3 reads TGTGCCGCCCGGGGGCAGGGGGCGCCGAACACCGGGGAGCTGTTTTTT.

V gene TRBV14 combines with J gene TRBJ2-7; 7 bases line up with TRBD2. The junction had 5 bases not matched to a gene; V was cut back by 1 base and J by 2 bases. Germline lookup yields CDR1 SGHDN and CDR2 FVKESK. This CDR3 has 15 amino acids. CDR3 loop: CASSQVGGRAYEQYF. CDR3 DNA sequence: TGTGCCAGCAGCCAAGTGGGGGGGAGGGCCTACGAGCAGTACTTC.

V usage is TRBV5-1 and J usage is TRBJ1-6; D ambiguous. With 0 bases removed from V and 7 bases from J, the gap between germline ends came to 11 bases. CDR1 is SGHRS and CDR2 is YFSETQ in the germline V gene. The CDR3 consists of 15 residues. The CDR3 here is CASSLDKQRNSPLHF. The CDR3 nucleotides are TGCGCCAGCAGCTTGGATAAACAACGAAATTCACCCCTCCACTTT. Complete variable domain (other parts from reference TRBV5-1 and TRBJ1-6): KAGVTQTPRYLIKTRGQQVTLSCSPISGHRSVSWYQQTPGQGLQFLFEYFSETQRNKGNFPGRFSGRQFSNSRSEMNVSTLELGDSALYLCASSLDKQRNSPLHFGNGTRLTVT.

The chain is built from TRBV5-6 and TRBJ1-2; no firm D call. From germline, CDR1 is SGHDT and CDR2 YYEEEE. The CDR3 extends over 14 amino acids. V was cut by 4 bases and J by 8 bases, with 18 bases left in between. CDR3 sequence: CASSQPTRASGYTF. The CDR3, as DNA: TGTGCCAGCAGCCAACCCACTAGGGCCTCCGGCTACACCTTC.

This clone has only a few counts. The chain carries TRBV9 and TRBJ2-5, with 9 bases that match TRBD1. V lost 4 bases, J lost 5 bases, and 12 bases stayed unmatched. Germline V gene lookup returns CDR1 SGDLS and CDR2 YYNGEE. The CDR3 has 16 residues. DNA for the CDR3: TGTGCCAGCAGCTCCGGCCCGGGACAGGGTGGGGAGACCCAGTACTTC. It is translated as CASSSGPGQGGETQYF.

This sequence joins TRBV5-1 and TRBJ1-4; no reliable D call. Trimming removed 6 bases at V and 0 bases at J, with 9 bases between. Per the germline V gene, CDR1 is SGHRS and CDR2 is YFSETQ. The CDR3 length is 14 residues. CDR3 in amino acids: CASMVGATNEKLFF. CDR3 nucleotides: TGCGCCAGCATGGTCGGTGCAACTAATGAAAAACTGTTTTTT.

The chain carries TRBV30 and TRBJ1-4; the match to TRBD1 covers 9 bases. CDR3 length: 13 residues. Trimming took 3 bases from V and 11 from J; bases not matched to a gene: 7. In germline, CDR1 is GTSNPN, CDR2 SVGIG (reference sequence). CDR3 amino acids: CAWRTGGVGKLFF. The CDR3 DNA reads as TGTGCCTGGAGAACAGGGGGCGTGGGCAAACTGTTTTTT.

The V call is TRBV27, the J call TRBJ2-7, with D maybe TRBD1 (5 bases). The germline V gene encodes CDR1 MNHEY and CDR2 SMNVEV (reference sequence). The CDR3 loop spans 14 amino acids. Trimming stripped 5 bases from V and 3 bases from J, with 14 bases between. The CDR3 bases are TGTGCCAGCAGTCCCCAGACAGCGAACTACGAGCAGTACTTC. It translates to CASSPQTANYEQYF.

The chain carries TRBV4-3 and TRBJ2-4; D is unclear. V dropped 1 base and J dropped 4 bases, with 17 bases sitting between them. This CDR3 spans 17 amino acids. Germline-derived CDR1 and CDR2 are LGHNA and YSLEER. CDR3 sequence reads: CASSQGIPGFGKNIQYF. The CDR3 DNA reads TGCGCCAGCAGCCAAGGCATCCCGGGTTTCGGGAAAAACATTCAGTACTTC.